One sample yielded the 23 T cell receptor beta chains listed below, sequenced in a study of blood T cells in healthy people across ages. Primed by a sample-barcoded 5' primer and a J-beta primer mix, a second PCR proceeded for roughly 6 to 12 cycles. One entry per CDR3 protein, called by TCRdb with MiXCR from the 5' RACE reads. This sample has nearly 1 million distinct CDR3 sequences; about 51% occur once, and the top ten carry 20% to 25%. The specimen sequenced was blood. These receptors were taken from a woman aged 60-70 years in good health.

This chain links TRBV7-2 with TRBJ2-1; TRBD2 is a possible D gene (6 bases). The end of the DNA aligns better with TRBJ2-7, so the J call may be wrong. This CDR3 comprises 15 residues. Germline CDR1 and CDR2: SGHTA and FQGNSA. CDR3 loop: CASSLVSGVYNEQYF. The CDR3 DNA sequence: TGTGCCAGCAGCTTAGTTAGCGGCGTCTACAATGAGCAGTACTTC.

The chain employs TRBV6-2 or TRBV6-3 and TRBJ2-3, with D perhaps TRBD2 (6 bases). The CDR3 totals 16 residues. Germline CDR1 is MNHEY and CDR2 is SVGEGT. V gave up 7 bases and J gave up 5 bases, with 22 bases separating them. The CDR3 DNA sequence: TGTGCCAGCAACCAACTCAAGGGCCTGGGAGGAGATACGCAGTATTTT. Amino acid sequence: CASNQLKGLGGDTQYF.

This clonotype has a handful of counts. The chain carries TRBV28 and TRBJ2-7, with 9 bases identical to TRBD2. Trimming took 10 bases from V and 4 from J; bases not matched to a gene: 8. The V gene's germline CDR1 is MDHEN and CDR2 SYDVKM. There are 13 residues in the CDR3. As DNA, the CDR3 is TGTGCCAATGCGGGAGGGCCATCGTACGAGCAGTACTTC. Translating gives CANAGGPSYEQYF.

This chain links TRBV5-6 with TRBJ1-1, with 7 bases lining up with TRBD1. This CDR3 has 15 residues. Germline loops: CDR1 SGHDT, CDR2 YYEEEE. J gave up 7 bases and V 3 bases, and 12 bases lay outside the gene matches. CDR3 in amino acids: CASSYSTTGRDEAFF. In DNA form, the CDR3 reads TGTGCCAGCAGCTACTCGACGACAGGGAGAGATGAAGCTTTCTTT. Supplemented by reference TRBV5-6 and TRBJ1-1, the full variable domain reads DAGVTQSPTHLIKTRGQQVTLRCSPKSGHDTVSWYQQALGQGPQFIFQYYEEEERQRGNFPDRFSGHQFPNYSSELNVNALLLGDSALYLCASSYSTTGRDEAFFGQGTRLTVV.

This clonotype has only a few counts. Here the CDR3 reads CASSVYGPAAQYF. CDR3 in DNA: TGTGCCAGCAGTGTGTACGGACCCGCGGCGCAGTACTTC. The V and J genes are TRBV12-3 or TRBV12-4 and TRBJ2-7, with D unresolved. The V gene lost 5 bases and the J gene lost 9 bases, with 17 bases spanning the gap. The CDR3 sequence is 13 residues long.

The chain couples TRBV20-1 to TRBJ2-7; 8 bases fit TRBD2. The CDR3 length is 16 residues. Germline trimming cut 6 bases from V and 4 bases from J; bases unmatched to any gene: 17. Germline-derived CDR1 and CDR2 are DFQATT and SNEGSKA (reference sequence). The CDR3 sequence is CSAPTGGRIGRYEQYF. CDR3 bases: TGCAGTGCCCCCACTGGCGGGAGGATCGGGAGATACGAGCAGTACTTC.

This clonotype was observed a handful of times. J is TRBJ2-6 and V is TRBV5-5; 8 bases align to TRBD1. The germline gives CDR1 SGHKS, CDR2 YYEKEE (reference sequence). The CDR3 consists of 15 residues. The trim removed 4 bases at V and 4 bases at J, leaving 4 bases unmatched. In DNA form, the CDR3 reads TGTGCCAGCAGCCGGACAGGGACGGGGGCCAACGTCCTGACTTTC. Translated: CASSRTGTGANVLTF.

This clonotype is a singleton in its sample. This sequence joins TRBV10-3 and TRBJ2-1; D not resolved. This CDR3 contains 13 residues. With 11 bases removed from V and 0 bases from J, the gap between germline ends came to 11 bases. CDR1 is ENHRY and CDR2 is SYGVKD in the germline V gene. The CDR3 DNA sequence: TGTGCCTCCGCCGATACCTCCTACAATGAGCAGTTCTTC. Translation gives CASADTSYNEQFF.

The rearrangement links TRBV15 to TRBJ2-5, with TRBD1 matching 7 bases. Unmatched junction bases numbered 2, after V lost 4 bases and J lost 0 bases. The CDR3 length is 14 residues. The V gene's germline CDR1 is LNHNV and CDR2 YYDKDF (reference sequence). CDR3 DNA sequence: TGTGCCACCAGCACGGGACAGTACCAAGAGACCCAGTACTTC. It encodes CATSTGQYQETQYF.

The CDR3 spells CASGRGQVGEKLFF. The CDR3 nucleotides are TGTGCCAGTGGCCGGGGACAGGTGGGAGAAAAACTGTTTTTT. The chain recombines TRBV6-5 with TRBJ1-4, with 8 nucleotides matching TRBD1. The CDR3 is 14 amino acids. Germline CDR1 and CDR2: MNHEY and SVGAGI. The trim removed 9 bases at V and 8 bases at J, leaving 11 bases unmatched.

This clonotype was detected a few times. The chain employs TRBV10-3 and TRBJ2-7, with D hard to call. This CDR3 contains 12 residues. V lost 6 bases, J lost 4 bases, and 10 bases lay in between. Germline values: CDR1 ENHRY, CDR2 SYGVKD. The CDR3 sequence is CAIRDPGYEQYF. CDR3 coding DNA: TGTGCCATCAGAGATCCCGGGTACGAGCAGTACTTC.

The genes are TRBV11-2 and TRBJ1-1; the D is unclear. Germline-derived CDR1 and CDR2 are SGHAT and FQNNGV. The CDR3 is 12 residues long. The V gene lost 7 bases and the J gene lost 4 bases, with 10 bases spanning the gap. In DNA, the CDR3 is TGTGCCAGCACCCTAAGTCGCACTGAAGCTTTCTTT. Translating gives CASTLSRTEAFF.

This chain uses TRBV7-2 with TRBJ1-4, with D uncertain. V was pared by 5 bases and J by 0 bases, with 13 bases between. The germline V gene has CDR1 SGHTA and CDR2 FQGNSA. The CDR3 covers 16 residues. CDR3 DNA: TGTGCCAGCAGCCCCCGGCCCCGGGCAACTAATGAAAAACTGTTTTTT. Amino acids: CASSPRPRATNEKLFF.

The chain is built from TRBV3-1 and TRBJ1-2; no clear D. The CDR3 is 12 amino acids. Between the trimmed V and J ends, which lost 3 bases and 6 bases, there was a span of 8 bases. Germline V lookup: CDR1 LGHDT, CDR2 YNNKEL (reference sequence). The CDR3 region has the DNA TGTGCCAGCAGCCAGGGTGGAAATGGCTACACCTTC. Translated, it gives CASSQGGNGYTF.

Concerning this clonotype itself: One junction end disagrees with the germline gene, perhaps due to a read error. The J gene is TRBJ2-7, the V gene TRBV6-5, with TRBD1 matching over 7 bases. Germline V gives CDR1 MNHEY, CDR2 SVGAGI. The CDR3 contains 15 residues. CDR3 bases: TGTGCCAGCAGTTACTCGGGGACAGACTCCTACGAGCGGTACTTC. Translation: CASSYSGTDSYERYF.

The gene calls are TRBV2 and TRBJ2-1; D unclear. This CDR3 contains 13 residues. The germline V and J ends were trimmed by 7 bases and 1 base, with 8 bases remaining between them. Looked up from germline, CDR1 is SNHLY and CDR2 is FYNNEI. The CDR3 coding sequence is TGTGCCAGCAAAAGTAGGTCCTACAATGAGCAGTTCTTC. Its translation is CASKSRSYNEQFF.

This clonotype was seen only a few times. The rearrangement links TRBV10-3 to TRBJ2-7; 8 nucleotides line up with TRBD2. V lost 10 bases to trimming and J lost 3 bases; unmatched junction nucleotides: 11. The V gene's germline CDR1 is ENHRY and CDR2 SYGVKD. The CDR3 sequence is 14 residues long. The CDR3 DNA follows: TGTGCCACTCAAATAGCGGGAATCAACTACGAGCAGTACTTC. It encodes CATQIAGINYEQYF.

Many counts were recorded for this clonotype. J is TRBJ2-4 and V is TRBV7-2; a possible D gene is TRBD2 (5 bases). There are 15 residues in the CDR3. V was pared by 7 bases and J by 1 base, with 14 bases between. CDR1 is SGHTA and CDR2 is FQGNSA in the germline V gene. CDR3 coding DNA: TGTGCCAGCACCCGGCGAGGGTCGGCCAAAAACATTCAGTACTTC. This codes for CASTRRGSAKNIQYF.

The table lists this clonotype with many counts. The rearrangement uses TRBV4-2 and TRBJ1-1; TRBD1 might be the D (6 bases). CDR1 LGHNA and CDR2 YNFKEQ come from the germline V gene. V was pared by 4 bases and J by 2 bases, with 11 bases between. The CDR3 is 14 amino acids. The CDR3 loop is CASSRAGTNTEAFF. In DNA, the CDR3 is TGTGCCAGCAGCCGGGCGGGGACAAACACTGAAGCTTTCTTT.

This chain connects TRBV6-5 to TRBJ1-5, with 9 bases lining up with TRBD1. Germline CDR1 reads MNHEY; CDR2 reads SVGAGI. Unmatched junction bases numbered 5, after V lost 5 bases and J lost 3 bases. The CDR3 length is 15 residues. Written as DNA, the CDR3 is TGTGCCAGCAGTCCGGACAGGGGCCACAATCAGCCCCAGCATTTT. It yields the protein CASSPDRGHNQPQHF.

The table lists this clonotype with a few counts. The chain combines TRBV4-2 with TRBJ2-7, with D possibly being TRBD1 (5 bases). The CDR3 totals 14 residues. Germline CDR1 and CDR2: LGHNA and YNFKEQ. Trimming took 0 bases from V and 3 from J, leaving 9 bases between them. Here the CDR3 DNA reads TGTGCCAGCAGCCAAGAAGACAGTTACTACGAGCAGTACTTC. It is translated as CASSQEDSYYEQYF.

The chain has TRBV27 and TRBJ2-1, with D perhaps TRBD1 (5 bases). CDR3 length equals 16 residues. The germline V and J ends were trimmed by 5 bases and 8 bases, with 22 bases remaining between them. Germline V gene data show CDR1 as MNHEY and CDR2 as SMNVEV (reference sequence). In DNA, the CDR3 is TGTGCCAGCAGTCAAGAACAGGTCCCCTCGTTCGATGAGCAGTTCTTC. This translates into CASSQEQVPSFDEQFF.

This chain uses TRBV24-1 with TRBJ2-7; D gene uncertain. Germline V CDR1 and CDR2: KGHDR, SFDVKD. V dropped 9 bases and J dropped 3 bases, with 14 bases sitting between them. This CDR3 contains 13 residues. This CDR3 is CATHETVFYEQYF. CDR3 in DNA: TGTGCCACCCATGAAACAGTCTTCTACGAGCAGTACTTC.